The present T cell receptor (beta chain) was sequenced within a study of PD-1 blockade in classical Hodgkin lymphoma. Study-wide results and limits: Diversity similar to that of newly diagnosed patients was seen at baseline in complete responders. At baseline, newly diagnosed patients reportedly showed less TCR diversity than healthy donors.

Concerning this clone itself: The antigen is undetermined.

Sequencing was performed with immunoSEQ multiplex PCR; in TCRdb, only in-frame clones are kept and a portion is missing. The sample holds about 22,000 clones, over 65% seen once. Germline V gene sequence: CDR1 SGHTA, CDR2 FQGNSA. V gave up 5 bases and J gave up 6 bases; unmatched junction bases: 8. There are 15 residues in the CDR3. Every patient was affected by relapse after autologous stem cell transplantation, while exposure to brentuximab vedotin was not uniform. The receptor comes from a human donor with classical Hodgkin lymphoma. The sample here was peripheral blood mononuclear cells (PBMCs), taken before the second cycle of nivolumab. This chain connects TRBV7-2 to TRBJ2-1, with TRBD2 matching over 9 bases. The CDR3: CASSRGREGLNEQFF. The CDR3 DNA reads TGTGCCAGCAGCCGGGGGCGGGAGGGCCTCAATGAGCAGTTCTTC.